The sequence of this T cell receptor beta chain was determined in a study of identical twins. The CDR3 is 13 residues long. From germline, CDR1 is DFQATT and CDR2 SNEGSKA (reference sequence). The junction had 6 bases not matched to a gene; V was cut back by 4 bases and J by 7 bases. General study results and limits: Instead of following the same donors, the conclusions were based on cross-sectional statistical analysis.

In its sample, this clonotype was seen a few times. Its antigen is currently unknown. MiXCR, run by TCRdb on the 5' RACE reads, gives a single entry per CDR3 protein. The sample has around 550,000 distinct CDR3 sequences, around 15% seen once. This sample was also put to use in a study of yellow fever vaccine responses in identical twins.

Sequencing used CD4+ T cells sorted from blood. The chain links TRBV20-1 to TRBJ1-5, with 8 bases aligning to TRBD1. The clonotype originates from a young woman in good health. The DNA for the CDR3 is TGCAGTGCTATAGGACAGGGCATGCAGCCCCAGCATTTT. Encoded protein: CSAIGQGMQPQHF.